This TCR beta chain was found in a study of T cells in Graves' hyperthyroidism and ophthalmopathy. Study at large: Blood from the periphery was taken at initial diagnosis, before any treatment.

Amplified regions were TCR beta CDR3 sequences from RNA transcripts. RT-PCR in the first round (using the HTBI primer set) targeted the TCR CDR3. TCRdb re-called the multiplex PCR reads with MiXCR, one entry per CDR3 protein. Seen here are 130,000 or so distinct CDR3 sequences, around 21% observed once, and the top ten hold 60% to 70%. CDR3 length: 12 amino acids. Germline V gives CDR1 SNHLY, CDR2 FYNNEI. Trimming removed 2 bases from V and 5 bases from J, with 7 bases in between. This clonotype was recorded at least ten times. Preceding any ophthalmopathy symptoms, the blood sample dates from first hyperthyroidism diagnosis. Isolation of PBMCs was performed on around 10 ml fresh peripheral blood.

The origin of this receptor is a woman between 45 and 60 years old with Graves' hyperthyroidism that later progressed to Graves' ophthalmopathy. The chain uses TRBV2 and TRBJ2-7; tentatively, D is TRBD1 (6 bases). The specimen sequenced was blood. CDR3 residues: CASSEQGNEQYF. The CDR3 coding sequence is TGTGCCAGCAGTGAACAGGGGAACGAGCAGTACTTC.